A selection of T cell receptor beta chains follows, all from one sample in a study of T cell changes during pregnancy in multiple sclerosis. Sequenced by immunoSEQ multiplex PCR; TCRdb stores in-frame clones only, minus some. Of 65,000 to 85,000 clones in the sample, approximately 95% are singletons; the top ten hold 0.13% to 0.15%. The sample in question was CD4+ T cells from peripheral blood mononuclear cells, obtained after pregnancy. Source of these receptors: a female donor with multiple sclerosis, enrolled in a pregnancy study. The CDR3 runs from the conserved cysteine through the conserved F or W.

>TRBV28|TRBJ1-4
CASSLTREKLFF
>TRBV7-2|TRBJ1-3
CASSSTVSSGNTIYF
>TRBV5-1|TRBJ2-7
CASGTGTRYEQYF
>TRBV5-1|TRBJ2-1
CASSSLAGTENEQFF
>TRBV4-3|TRBJ1-2
CASSQDPQGWNGYTF
>TRBV7-2|TRBJ2-7
CASSPWIIRTRAYEQYF
>TRBV18|TRBJ2-7
CASSPRLAGEGNSYEQYF
>TRBV15|TRBJ1-2
CATSRAGNNYGYTF
>TRBV28|TRBJ1-1
CASGGTGGGYSEAFF
>TRBV28|TRBJ2-2
CASKPGSNFIGELFF
>TRBV7-8|TRBJ2-3
CASSSRLLTSGRTDTQYF
>TRBV5-8|TRBJ1-1
CASSEPAEAFF
>TRBV5-1|TRBJ2-1
CASSFKRTLYNEQFF
>TRBV28|TRBJ2-3
CASSSILTGVDTQYF
>TRBV7-8|TRBJ2-7
CASSLNRAGPYEQYF
>TRBV9|TRBJ1-3
CASSVVTGAGNTIYF
>TRBV6-1|TRBJ2-7
CASSWGQGSHEQYF
>TRBV11-3|TRBJ2-3
CASSPSTSGRGADTQYF
>TRBV28|TRBJ2-7
CAISGGYEQYF
>TRBV11-2|TRBJ2-7
CASSSREYLSYEQYF
>TRBV28|TRBJ2-6
CASLAGTGANVLTF
>TRBV11-2|TRBJ2-1
CASSLGRVVSSYNEQFF
>TRBV6-5|TRBJ1-2
CASSSRGLEYYGYTF
>TRBV25-1|TRBJ1-1
CASSPGENTEAFF
>TRBV28|TRBJ1-4
CASSLFGLGADPETNEKLFF
>TRBV6-1|TRBJ2-3
CASSTDRGLTDTQYF
>TRBV7-2|TRBJ2-7
CASSSQGLVYEQYF
>TRBV4-2|TRBJ2-1
CASSQPGGSGSYNEQFF